This T cell receptor (beta chain) is drawn from a study of cytomegalovirus exposure and HLA in healthy donors. The PCR made use of 60 Vbeta and 13 Jbeta primers. Method: immunoSEQ multiplex PCR; TCRdb's copy keeps in-frame clones and lacks some. Here the sample spans more than 150,000 clones, roughly 80% being singletons. This clone was seen a handful of times. An end of the junction differs from the germline gene, which may be a read error. This TCR derives from a man aged 35 to 55 in good health and CMV-seronegative. The sequencing sample was made of PBMCs.

The CDR3 sequence is CASSPGTGANTGELFF. The CDR3 coding sequence is TGTGCCAGCAGTCCTGGGACAGGGGCGAATACCGGGGAGCTGTTTTTT. The chain couples TRBV6-6 to TRBJ2-2; 10 nucleotides agree with TRBD1. The CDR3 consists of 16 residues. Germline CDR1 MNHNY, CDR2 SVGAGI (reference sequence).